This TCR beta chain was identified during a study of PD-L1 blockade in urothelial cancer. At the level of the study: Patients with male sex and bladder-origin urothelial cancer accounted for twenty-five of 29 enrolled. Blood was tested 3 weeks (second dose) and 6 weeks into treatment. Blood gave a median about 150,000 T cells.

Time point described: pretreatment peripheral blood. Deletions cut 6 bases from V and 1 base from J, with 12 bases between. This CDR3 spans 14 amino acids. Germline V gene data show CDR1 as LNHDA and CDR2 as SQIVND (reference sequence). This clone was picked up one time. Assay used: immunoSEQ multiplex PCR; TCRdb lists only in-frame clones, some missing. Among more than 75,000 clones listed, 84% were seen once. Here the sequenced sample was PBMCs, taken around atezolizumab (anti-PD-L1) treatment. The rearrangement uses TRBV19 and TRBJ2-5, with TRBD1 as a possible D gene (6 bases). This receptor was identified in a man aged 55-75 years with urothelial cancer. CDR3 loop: CASSPTGIQETQYF. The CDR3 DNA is TGTGCCAGTAGCCCGACAGGAATCCAAGAGACCCAGTACTTC.